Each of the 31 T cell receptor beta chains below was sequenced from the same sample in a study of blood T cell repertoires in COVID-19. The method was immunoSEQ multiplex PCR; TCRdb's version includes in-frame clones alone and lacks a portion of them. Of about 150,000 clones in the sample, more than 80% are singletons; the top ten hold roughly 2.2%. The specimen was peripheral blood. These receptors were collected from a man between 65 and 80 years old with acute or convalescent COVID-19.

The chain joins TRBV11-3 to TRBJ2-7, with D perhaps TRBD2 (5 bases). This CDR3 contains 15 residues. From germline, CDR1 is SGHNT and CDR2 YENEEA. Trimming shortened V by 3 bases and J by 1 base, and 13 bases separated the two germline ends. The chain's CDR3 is CASSLGDGVSYEQYF. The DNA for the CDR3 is TGTGCCAGCAGCTTGGGAGACGGTGTATCCTACGAGCAGTACTTC.

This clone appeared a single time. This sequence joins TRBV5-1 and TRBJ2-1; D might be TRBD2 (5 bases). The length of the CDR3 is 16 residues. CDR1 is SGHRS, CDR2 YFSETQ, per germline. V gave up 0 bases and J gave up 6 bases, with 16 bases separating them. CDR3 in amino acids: CASSLAVARGFNEQFF. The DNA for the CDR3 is TGCGCCAGCAGCTTGGCGGTAGCCCGGGGTTTCAATGAGCAGTTCTTC.

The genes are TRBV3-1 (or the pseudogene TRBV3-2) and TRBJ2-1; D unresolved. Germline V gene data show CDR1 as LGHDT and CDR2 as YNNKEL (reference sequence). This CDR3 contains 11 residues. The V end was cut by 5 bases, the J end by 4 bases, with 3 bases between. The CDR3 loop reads CASSLYNEQFF. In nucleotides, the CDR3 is TGTGCCAGCAGCTTATACAATGAGCAGTTCTTC.

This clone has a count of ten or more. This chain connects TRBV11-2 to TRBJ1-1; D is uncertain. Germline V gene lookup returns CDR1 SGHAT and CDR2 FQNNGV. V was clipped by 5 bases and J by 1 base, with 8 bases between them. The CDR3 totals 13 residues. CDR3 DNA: TGTGCCAGCAGCCTAATTGAGAACACTGAAGCTTTCTTT. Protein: CASSLIENTEAFF. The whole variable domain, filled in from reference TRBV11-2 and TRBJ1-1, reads EAGVAQSPRYKIIEKRQSVAFWCNPISGHATLYWYQQILGQGPKLLIQFQNNGVVDDSQLPKDRFSAERLKGVDSTLKIQPAKLEDSAVYLCASSLIENTEAFFGQGTRLTVV.

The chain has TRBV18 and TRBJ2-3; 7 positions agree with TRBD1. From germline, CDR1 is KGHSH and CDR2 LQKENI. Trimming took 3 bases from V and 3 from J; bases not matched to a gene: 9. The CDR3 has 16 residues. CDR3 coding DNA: TGTGCCAGCTCACCCAATCTGGCAGGGGGAACAGATACGCAGTATTTT. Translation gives CASSPNLAGGTDTQYF. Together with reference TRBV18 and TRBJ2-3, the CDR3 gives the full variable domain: NAGVMQNPRHLVRRRGQEARLRCSPMKGHSHVYWYRQLPEEGLKFMVYLQKENIIDESGMPKERFSAEFPKEGPSILRIQQVVRGDSAAYFCASSPNLAGGTDTQYFGPGTRLTVL.

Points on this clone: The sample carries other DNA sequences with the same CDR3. The CDR3 bases are TGTGCCAGCAGCTTGGGCGGGCCAAGCAATCAGCCCCAGCATTTT. Its protein is CASSLGGPSNQPQHF. This rearrangement joins TRBV7-2 to TRBJ1-5; no reliable D call. The germline V gene has CDR1 SGHTA and CDR2 FQGNSA. This CDR3 is 15 amino acids long. V was clipped by 3 bases and J by 1 base, with 10 bases between them.

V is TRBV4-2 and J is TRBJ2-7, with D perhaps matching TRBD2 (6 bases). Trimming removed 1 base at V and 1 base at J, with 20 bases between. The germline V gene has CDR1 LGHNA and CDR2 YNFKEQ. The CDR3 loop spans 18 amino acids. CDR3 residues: CASSQALQPGTFSYEQYF. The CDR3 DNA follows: TGTGCCAGCAGCCAAGCTCTACAACCCGGGACTTTTTCCTACGAGCAGTACTTC.

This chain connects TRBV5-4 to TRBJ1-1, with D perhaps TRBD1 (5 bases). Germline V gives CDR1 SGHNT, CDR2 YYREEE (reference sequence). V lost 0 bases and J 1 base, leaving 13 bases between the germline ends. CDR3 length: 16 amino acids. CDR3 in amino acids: CASSLGPQGSNTEAFF. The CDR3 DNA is TGTGCCAGCAGCTTGGGCCCCCAGGGCTCGAACACTGAAGCTTTCTTT.

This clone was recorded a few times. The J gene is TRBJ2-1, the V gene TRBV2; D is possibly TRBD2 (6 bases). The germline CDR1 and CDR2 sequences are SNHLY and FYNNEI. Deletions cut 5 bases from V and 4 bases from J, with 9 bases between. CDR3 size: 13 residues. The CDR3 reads CASSLGLYNEQFF. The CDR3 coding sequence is TGTGCCAGCAGTCTGGGACTTTACAATGAGCAGTTCTTC.

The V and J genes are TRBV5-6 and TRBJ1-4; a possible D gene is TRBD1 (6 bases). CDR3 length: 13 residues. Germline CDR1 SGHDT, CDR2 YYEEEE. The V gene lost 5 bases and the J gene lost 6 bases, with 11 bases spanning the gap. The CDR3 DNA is TGTGCCAGCAGTTGGGGGGGCGATGAAAAACTGTTTTTT. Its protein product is CASSWGGDEKLFF.

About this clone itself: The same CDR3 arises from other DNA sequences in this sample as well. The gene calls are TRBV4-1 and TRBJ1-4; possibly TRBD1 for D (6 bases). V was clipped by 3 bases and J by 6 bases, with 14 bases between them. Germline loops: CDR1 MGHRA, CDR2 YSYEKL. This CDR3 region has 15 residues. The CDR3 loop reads CASSHRTVTYEKLFF. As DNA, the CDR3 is TGCGCCAGCAGCCATAGGACAGTAACCTATGAAAAACTGTTTTTT.

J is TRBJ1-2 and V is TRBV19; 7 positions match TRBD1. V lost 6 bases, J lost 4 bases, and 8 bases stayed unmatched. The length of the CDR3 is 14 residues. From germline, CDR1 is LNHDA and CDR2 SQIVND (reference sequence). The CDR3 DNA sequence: TGTGCCAGTAGCGAGAGGCAGGGGGTCTATGGCTACACCTTC. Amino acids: CASSERQGVYGYTF.

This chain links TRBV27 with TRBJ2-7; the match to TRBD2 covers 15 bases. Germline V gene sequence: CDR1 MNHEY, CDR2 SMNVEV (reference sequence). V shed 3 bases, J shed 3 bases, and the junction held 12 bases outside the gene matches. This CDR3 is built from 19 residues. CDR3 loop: CASSFYTPGTSGGIYEQYF. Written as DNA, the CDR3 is TGTGCCAGCAGTTTTTACACTCCCGGGACTAGCGGGGGGATCTACGAGCAGTACTTC.

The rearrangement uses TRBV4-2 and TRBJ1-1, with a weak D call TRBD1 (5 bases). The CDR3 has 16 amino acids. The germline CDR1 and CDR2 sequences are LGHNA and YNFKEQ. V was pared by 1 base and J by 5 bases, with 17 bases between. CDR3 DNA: TGTGCCAGCAGCCAAGTTTGGCAGGCCCGGGGGACTGAAGCTTTCTTT. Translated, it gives CASSQVWQARGTEAFF.

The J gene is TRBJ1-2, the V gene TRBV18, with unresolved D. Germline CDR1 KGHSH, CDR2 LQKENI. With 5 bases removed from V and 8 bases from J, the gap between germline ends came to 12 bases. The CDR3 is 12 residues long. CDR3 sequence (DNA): TGTGCCAGCTCAGCTATTAACTGGGGCTACACCTTC. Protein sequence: CASSAINWGYTF.

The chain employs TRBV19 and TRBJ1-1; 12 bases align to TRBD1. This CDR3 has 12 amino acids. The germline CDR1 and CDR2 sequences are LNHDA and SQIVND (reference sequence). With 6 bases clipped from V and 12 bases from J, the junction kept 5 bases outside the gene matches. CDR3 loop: CASSGTGGRSFF. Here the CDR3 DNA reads TGTGCCAGTAGCGGGACAGGGGGCCGATCTTTCTTT.

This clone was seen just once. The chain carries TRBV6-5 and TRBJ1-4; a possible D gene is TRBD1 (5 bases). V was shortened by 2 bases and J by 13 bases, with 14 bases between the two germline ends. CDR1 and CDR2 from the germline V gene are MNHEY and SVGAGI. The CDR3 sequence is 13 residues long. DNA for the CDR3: TGTGCCAGCAGTTACCTAGGGGTTGAAGGACTGTTTTTT. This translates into CASSYLGVEGLFF.

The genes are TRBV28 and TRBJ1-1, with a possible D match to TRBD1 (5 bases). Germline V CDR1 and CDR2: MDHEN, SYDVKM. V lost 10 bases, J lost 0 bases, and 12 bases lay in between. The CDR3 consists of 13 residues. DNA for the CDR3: TGTGCCACCGGGGGAGTCATGAACACTGAAGCTTTCTTT. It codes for CATGGVMNTEAFF.

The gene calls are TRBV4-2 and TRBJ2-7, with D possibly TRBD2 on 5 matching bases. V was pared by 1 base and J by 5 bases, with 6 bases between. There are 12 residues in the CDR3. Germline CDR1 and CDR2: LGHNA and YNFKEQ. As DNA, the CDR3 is TGTGCCAGCAGCCAAGTGAGGGACGAGCAGTACTTC. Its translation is CASSQVRDEQYF.

The CDR3 DNA sequence: TGTGCCAGCAGCTCCCGACTAGTGCGGAATGAGCAGTTCTTC. Amino acids: CASSSRLVRNEQFF. The gene calls are TRBV13 and TRBJ2-1; D is perhaps TRBD2 (6 bases). Trimming shortened V by 4 bases and J by 7 bases, and 14 bases separated the two germline ends. Germline CDR1 reads PRHDT; CDR2 reads FYEKMQ (reference sequence). This CDR3 is built from 14 residues.

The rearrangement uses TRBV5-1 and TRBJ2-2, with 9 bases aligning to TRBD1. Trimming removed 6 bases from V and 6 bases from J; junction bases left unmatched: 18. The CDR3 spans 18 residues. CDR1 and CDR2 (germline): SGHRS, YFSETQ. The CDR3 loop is CASKRNPTGGFDSGELFF. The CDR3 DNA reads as TGCGCCAGCAAAAGGAACCCGACAGGGGGATTTGATTCCGGGGAGCTGTTTTTT.

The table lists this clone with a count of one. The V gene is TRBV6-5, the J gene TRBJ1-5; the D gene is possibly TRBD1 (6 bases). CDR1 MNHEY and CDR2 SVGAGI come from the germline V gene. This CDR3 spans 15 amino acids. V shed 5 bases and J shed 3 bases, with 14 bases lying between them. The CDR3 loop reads CASSPGRGNNQPQHF. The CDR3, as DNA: TGTGCCAGCAGTCCCGGGAGGGGGAACAATCAGCCCCAGCATTTT.

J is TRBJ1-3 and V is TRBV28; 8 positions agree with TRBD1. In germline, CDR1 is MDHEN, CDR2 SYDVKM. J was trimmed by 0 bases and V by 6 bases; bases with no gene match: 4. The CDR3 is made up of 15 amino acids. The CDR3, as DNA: TGTGCCAGCAGGCAGGGGGCGACCTCTGGAAACACCATATATTTT. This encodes CASRQGATSGNTIYF.

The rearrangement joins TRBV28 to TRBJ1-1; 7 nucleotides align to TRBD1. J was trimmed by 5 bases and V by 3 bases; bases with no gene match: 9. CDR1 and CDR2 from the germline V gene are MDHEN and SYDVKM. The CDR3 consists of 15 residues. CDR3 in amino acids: CASSFSLGGATEAFF. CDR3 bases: TGTGCCAGCAGTTTCTCCTTAGGGGGCGCGACTGAAGCTTTCTTT.

The CDR3 DNA is TGTGCCAGCAGCGCAGGGACAGGGGGCCTCGAGCAGTACTTC. Translating it yields CASSAGTGGLEQYF. The chain combines TRBV7-8 with TRBJ2-7; 12 bases match TRBD1. Germline V gives CDR1 SGHVS, CDR2 FQNEAQ. The CDR3 runs to 14 residues. J lost 6 bases, V lost 5 bases, and 5 bases had no gene match.

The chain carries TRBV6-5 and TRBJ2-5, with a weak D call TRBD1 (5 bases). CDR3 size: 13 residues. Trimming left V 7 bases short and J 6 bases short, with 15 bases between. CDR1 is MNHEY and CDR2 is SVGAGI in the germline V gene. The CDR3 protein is CASTLQGRQTQYF. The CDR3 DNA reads TGTGCCAGCACCCTTCAGGGTCGGCAGACCCAGTACTTC.

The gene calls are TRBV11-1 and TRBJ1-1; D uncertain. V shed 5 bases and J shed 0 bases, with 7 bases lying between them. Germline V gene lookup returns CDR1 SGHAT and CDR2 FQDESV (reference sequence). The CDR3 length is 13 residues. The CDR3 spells CASSLGLNTEAFF. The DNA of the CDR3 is TGTGCCAGCAGCCTCGGTTTGAACACTGAAGCTTTCTTT.

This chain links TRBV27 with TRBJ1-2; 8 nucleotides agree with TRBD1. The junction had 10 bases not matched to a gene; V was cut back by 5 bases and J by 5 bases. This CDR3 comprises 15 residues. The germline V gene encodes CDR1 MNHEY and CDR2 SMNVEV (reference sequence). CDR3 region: CASSPGQGRGYGYTF. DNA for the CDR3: TGTGCCAGCAGTCCCGGACAGGGAAGAGGATATGGCTACACCTTC.

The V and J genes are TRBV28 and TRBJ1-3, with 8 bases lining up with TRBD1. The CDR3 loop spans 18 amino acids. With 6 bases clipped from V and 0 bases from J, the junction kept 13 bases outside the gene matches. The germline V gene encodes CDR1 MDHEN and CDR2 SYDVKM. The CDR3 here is CASSSERQGASSGNTIYF. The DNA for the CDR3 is TGTGCCAGCAGCTCCGAGCGGCAGGGGGCGAGCTCTGGAAACACCATATATTTT.

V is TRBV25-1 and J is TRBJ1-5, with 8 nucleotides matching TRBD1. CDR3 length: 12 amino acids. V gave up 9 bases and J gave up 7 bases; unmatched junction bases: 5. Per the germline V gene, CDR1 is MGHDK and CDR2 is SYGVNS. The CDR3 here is CASGQGEQPQHF. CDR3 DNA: TGTGCCAGTGGACAGGGCGAACAGCCCCAGCATTTT. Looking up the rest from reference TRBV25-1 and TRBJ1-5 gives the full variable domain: EADIYQTPRYLVIGTGKKITLECSQTMGHDKMYWYQQDPGMELHLIHYSYGVNSTEKGDLSSESTVSRIRTEHFPLTLESARPSHTSQYLCASGQGEQPQHFGDGTRLSIL.

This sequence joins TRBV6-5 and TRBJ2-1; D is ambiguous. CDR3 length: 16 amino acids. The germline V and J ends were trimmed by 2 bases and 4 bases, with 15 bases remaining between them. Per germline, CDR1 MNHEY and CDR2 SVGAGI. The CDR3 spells CASSYRGALNYNEQFF. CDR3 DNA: TGTGCCAGCAGTTACCGAGGAGCGCTGAATTACAATGAGCAGTTCTTC.